The 11 T cell receptor beta chains below were found in one sample sequenced in a study of tumor-infiltrating lymphocytes in primary liver carcinoma. Researchers drew blood RNA from unsorted whole blood and extracted germline DNA as well. TCR beta cDNA came from approximately 490 ng total RNA, primed with a constant-region primer. The TCR beta library was amplified through three nested multiplex PCR rounds in a modified ARM-PCR procedure. Each of the first two PCR rounds ran approximately 11 cycles with TRBV1-TRBV30 forward and C-beta reverse primers. MiXCR, run by TCRdb on the multiplex PCR reads, gives a single entry per CDR3 protein. Of about 310,000 distinct CDR3 sequences in the sample, around three fifths were seen once. Material for sequencing was peripheral blood. The receptors come from a man aged 40-49 years with primary liver carcinoma and hepatitis B virus infection.

This clonotype has a count of ten or more. The chain uses TRBV7-9 and TRBJ1-5, with unresolved D. V lost 5 bases to trimming and J lost 0 bases, with 8 bases between them. Germline CDR1 is SEHNR and CDR2 is FQNEAQ (reference sequence). This CDR3 is built from 14 residues. In nucleotides, the CDR3 is TGTGCCAGCAGCCGAGATTATAGCAATCAGCCCCAGCATTTT. Amino acids: CASSRDYSNQPQHF.

This clonotype was picked up many times. The CDR3 DNA sequence: TGTGCCAGCACCCCAACCCGGGTGAATGAGCAGTTCTTC. It codes for CASTPTRVNEQFF. V usage is TRBV12-3 or TRBV12-4 and J usage is TRBJ2-1, with D hard to call. V shed 7 bases and J shed 7 bases, with 14 bases lying between them. This CDR3 region has 13 residues.

Regarding this clonotype: This may arise from a read error, as a much more abundant clone is one base away. The chain employs TRBV5-5 and TRBJ2-7; the D gene is possibly TRBD2 (5 bases). Germline CDR1 SGHKS, CDR2 YYEKEE (reference sequence). The CDR3 loop spans 12 amino acids. CDR3 DNA sequence: TGTACCAGCAGCTTGGGAGTCTACGAGCAGTACTTC. This codes for CTSSLGVYEQYF.

Comment on this clonotype: Relative to the germline gene, one junction end is altered; a read error may explain this. The chain joins TRBV4-3 to TRBJ2-1; TRBD2 aligns across 12 bases. The CDR3 is 17 amino acids. Looked up from germline, CDR1 is LGHNA and CDR2 is YSLEER. The CDR3 sequence: CASSQGLAGGPYNEQFF. DNA of the CDR3: TGCGCCAGCAGCCAAGGCCTAGCGGGAGGGCCGTACAACGAGCAGTTCTTC.

As for this clonotype: The CDR3 carries no conserved terminal phenylalanine or tryptophan, so it likely arises from a read error. The chain couples TRBV10-3 to TRBJ2-5; tentatively, D is TRBD1 or TRBD2 (5 bases each). The V end lost 4 bases, the J end lost 3 bases, and 12 bases lay between the germline ends. The CDR3 sequence is 14 residues long. CDR1 is ENHRY and CDR2 is SYGVKD in the germline V gene. The CDR3, as DNA: TGTGCCATCAGTGTCGGGGCAGGTGAAGAGACCCAGTACTCC. Residues: CAISVGAGEETQYS.

This clonotype has just one count. A read error may account for a junction end that differs from germline. The genes are TRBV29-1 and TRBJ1-1; TRBD1 aligns across 8 bases. The germline gives CDR1 SQVTM, CDR2 ANQGSEA. There are 13 residues in the CDR3. CDR3 sequence reads: CSARTGPNIEAFF. The CDR3, as DNA: TGCAGCGCCCGGACAGGGCCGAACATTGAAGCTTTCTTT.

With respect to this clonotype: A much bigger clone sits one base away, suggesting this may be a read error. The V call is TRBV4-1, the J call TRBJ1-2; 7 nucleotides agree with TRBD1. The CDR3 extends over 12 amino acids. Looked up from germline, CDR1 is MGHRA and CDR2 is YSYEKL. The CDR3 sequence is CAGSQDRVGYTF. The CDR3 nucleotides are TGCGCCGGCAGCCAAGACAGGGTCGGCTACACCTTC.

Concerning this clonotype itself: One end of the junction fails to match germline, which may point to a read error. The CDR3 region is CASSLPGTGYDEKFF. Written as DNA, the CDR3 is TGTGCCAGCAGCTTACCCGGGACAGGGTACGATGAGAAGTTCTTC. This chain joins TRBV11-3 and TRBJ2-1; 9 bases line up with TRBD1. Germline assignment: CDR1 SGHNT and CDR2 YENEEA. There are 15 residues in the CDR3.

This chain joins TRBV30 and TRBJ2-5; 8 bases line up with TRBD2. The germline gives CDR1 GTSNPN, CDR2 SVGIG (reference sequence). This CDR3 contains 14 residues. V was clipped by 2 bases and J by 5 bases; unmatched bases: 7. CDR3 amino acids: CAWSSGRREETQYF. In DNA, the CDR3 is TGTGCCTGGAGTAGCGGGAGAAGGGAGGAGACCCAGTACTTC.

Worth noting for this clonotype: The final CDR3 position lacks the conserved phenylalanine or tryptophan, pointing to a likely read error. The V and J genes are TRBV10-3 and TRBJ2-4; no definite D call. The length of the CDR3 is 14 residues. Between the trimmed V and J ends, which lost 0 bases and 3 bases, there was a span of 6 bases. CDR1 and CDR2 (germline): ENHRY, SYGVKD. The chain's CDR3 is CAISESSHKNIQYS. CDR3 DNA sequence: TGTGCCATCAGTGAGTCATCTCACAAAAACATTCAGTACTCC.

Note on this clonotype: A much larger clone lies one base from this, so it may be a read error. This sequence joins TRBV6-5 and TRBJ1-5; no reliable D call. There are 15 residues in the CDR3. Trimming shortened V by 0 bases and J by 0 bases, and 6 bases separated the two germline ends. Per the germline V gene, CDR1 is MNHEY and CDR2 is SVGAGI. The CDR3 reads CASSYSSDSNQPQHF. The CDR3 nucleotides read TGTGCCAGCAGTTACTCGTCGGATAGCAATCAGCCCCAGCATTTT.